A selection of T cell receptor beta chains follows, all from one sample in a study of T-cell memory formation after mild COVID-19. MiXCR was run by TCRdb on the 5' RACE reads, yielding one entry per CDR3 protein. There are hundreds of thousands of distinct CDR3 sequences in the sample; roughly 15% occur only once, and 22% lies in the top ten. The specimen sequenced was PBMCs or a T cell subset sorted from them (not recorded which). The receptors originated from a man younger than 35 who had mild COVID-19 (a few samples of this study predate the infection). Cell type and time point are not known. Both conserved end residues are part of each CDR3.

TRBJ2-5	TRBV11-3	CASSFGTVETQYF
TRBJ2-2	TRBV19	CASRPRGLAGGVELFF
TRBJ2-2	TRBV7-7	CASSFRPSGGPNTGELFF
TRBJ1-2	TRBV4-3	CASSQASGVSGYTF
TRBJ2-3	TRBV10-1	CASSDQRGGQDTQYF
TRBJ2-3	TRBV7-6	CASSFQTSGGASTQYF
TRBJ1-1	TRBV4-3	CASSRAQGLNTEAFF
TRBJ2-7	TRBV9	CASSVGPEDRGEQYF
TRBJ1-6	TRBV9	CASSVGEGTNSPLHF
TRBJ1-2	TRBV5-1	CASSLGGGADGYTF
TRBJ2-7	TRBV6-6	CASSYMADGRSYEQYF
TRBJ2-5	TRBV11-2	CASSKTGTSGETQYF
TRBJ2-3	TRBV5-1	CASSLVLAGNTDTQYF
TRBJ2-5	TRBV5-1	CASSLAPSPPETQYF
TRBJ2-3	TRBV24-1	CATQDPNITDTQYF
TRBJ2-5	TRBV12-3/TRBV12-4	CASSTVGETQYF
TRBJ1-1	TRBV6-5	CASRLPGQGTEAFF
TRBJ2-7	TRBV7-2	CASSSTTSGGTIPSAEQYF
TRBJ2-3	TRBV28	CASADRNTDTQYF
TRBJ2-3	TRBV6-6	CASSHLGTDTQYF
TRBJ2-7	TRBV4-1	CASSPSVGYEQYF
TRBJ2-3	TRBV7-8	CASSLAPNTQYF